Described below is a single T cell receptor (beta chain) sequence and its context. Its specificity is not known. From germline, CDR1 is GTSNPN and CDR2 SVGIG (reference sequence). This CDR3 comprises 12 residues. V was clipped by 0 bases and J by 8 bases, with 8 bases between them. The data belong to a study of response to subunit inactivated influenza vaccine. Findings and limits, study-wide: Authors suggested few new T cells are recruited by each seasonal influenza vaccination.

Each CDR3 protein gets one entry after TCRdb re-called the RT-PCR reads with MiXCR. The sample carries more than 550,000 distinct CDR3 sequences, about an eighth recorded once. The genes are TRBV30 and TRBJ2-1; no firm D call. The sequence came from a man aged 45-65 years who received an inactivated influenza vaccine. The material sequenced was PBMCs from blood, taken on the day of vaccination. The CDR3 spells CAWSVLDYEQFF. In DNA form, the CDR3 reads TGTGCCTGGAGTGTACTGGATTATGAGCAGTTCTTC.